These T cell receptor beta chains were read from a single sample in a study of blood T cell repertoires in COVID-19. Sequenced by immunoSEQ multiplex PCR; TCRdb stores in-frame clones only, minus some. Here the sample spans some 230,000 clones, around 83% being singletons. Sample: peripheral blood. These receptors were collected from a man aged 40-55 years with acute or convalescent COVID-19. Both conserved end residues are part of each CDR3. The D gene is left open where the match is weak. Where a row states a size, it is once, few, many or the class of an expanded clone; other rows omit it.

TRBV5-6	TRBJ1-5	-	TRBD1	CASSFNRGQGQPQHF	TGTGCCAGCAGCTTCAATAGGGGGCAGGGGCAGCCCCAGCATTTT
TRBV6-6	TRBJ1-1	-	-	CASSSTGGLVEAFF	TGTGCCAGCAGTTCCACGGGGGGATTAGTTGAAGCTTTCTTT
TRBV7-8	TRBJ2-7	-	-	CASSLISGPYEQYF	TGTGCCAGCAGCTTAATTAGCGGTCCCTACGAGCAGTACTTC
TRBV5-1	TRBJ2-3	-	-	CASRKGVGDTQYF	TGCGCCAGCAGAAAGGGGGTTGGAGATACGCAGTATTTT
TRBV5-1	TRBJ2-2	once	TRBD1	CASSLVGTGERTGELFF	TGCGCCAGCAGCTTGGTGGGAACAGGGGAGCGTACCGGGGAGCTGTTTTTT
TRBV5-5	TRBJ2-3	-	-	CASGKTERSTDTQYF	TGTGCCAGCGGAAAGACAGAACGTAGCACAGATACGCAGTATTTT
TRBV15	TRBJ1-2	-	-	CATSRDTNYGYTF	TGTGCCACCAGCAGGGACACTAACTATGGCTACACCTTC
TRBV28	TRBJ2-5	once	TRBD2	CASSLDSGLKHYF	TGTGCCAGCAGTTTGGACTCGGGACTAAAGCATTACTTC
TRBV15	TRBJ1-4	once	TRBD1	CATSIGQAPNEKLFF	TGTGCCACCAGCATAGGACAGGCCCCTAATGAAAAACTGTTTTTT
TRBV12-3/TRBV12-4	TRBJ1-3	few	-	CASTTTVGNTIYF	TGTGCCAGCACTACCACTGTCGGAAACACCATATATTTT
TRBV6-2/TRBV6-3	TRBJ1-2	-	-	CASSLTGGLHGYTF	TGTGCCAGCAGCCTCACGGGGGGCCTTCATGGCTACACCTTC
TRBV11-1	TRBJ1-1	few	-	CASSLEGGSEAFF	TGTGCCAGCAGCTTAGAAGGGGGAAGCGAAGCTTTCTTT
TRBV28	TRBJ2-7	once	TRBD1	CASSLWSGTGEHYEQYF	TGTGCCAGCAGTTTATGGTCCGGGACAGGGGAGCACTACGAGCAGTACTTC
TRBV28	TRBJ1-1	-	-	CANSASLNTEAFF	TGTGCCAACAGTGCGTCCCTGAACACTGAAGCTTTCTTT
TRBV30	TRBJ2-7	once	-	CAWSVRQSPYEQYF	TGTGCCTGGAGTGTCCGACAGTCCCCCTACGAGCAGTACTTC
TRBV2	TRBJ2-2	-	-	CASSVGRGSVRTGELFF	TGTGCCAGCAGTGTAGGGAGAGGGTCGGTGAGAACCGGGGAGCTGTTTTTT
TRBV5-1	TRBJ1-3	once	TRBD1	CASSWTTGVGNTIYF	TGCGCCAGCAGCTGGACAACAGGGGTCGGAAACACCATATATTTT
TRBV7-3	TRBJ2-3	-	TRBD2	CASSPSGGALRTDTQYF	TGTGCCAGCAGCCCTAGCGGGGGGGCCCTGCGCACAGATACGCAGTATTTT
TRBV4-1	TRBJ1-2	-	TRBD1	CASSQPGTANYGYTF	TGCGCCAGCAGCCAGCCCGGGACAGCTAACTATGGCTACACCTTC
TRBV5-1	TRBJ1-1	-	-	CASSLALSRWPAEAFF	TGCGCCAGCAGCTTGGCCCTCTCTAGGTGGCCAGCTGAAGCTTTCTTT
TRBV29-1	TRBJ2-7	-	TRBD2	CSVRTSGIGEQYF	TGCAGCGTACGGACTAGTGGGATTGGAGAGCAGTACTTC
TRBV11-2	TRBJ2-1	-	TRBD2	CASSPPVTSGEQFF	TGTGCCAGCAGCCCCCCGGTCACTAGCGGTGAGCAGTTCTTC
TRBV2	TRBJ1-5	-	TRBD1	CASSQTWDRNQPQHF	TGTGCCAGCAGCCAAACTTGGGACAGGAATCAGCCCCAGCATTTT
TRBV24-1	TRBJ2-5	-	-	CATSDSGQVETQYF	TGTGCCACCAGTGATTCTGGTCAGGTGGAGACCCAGTACTTC
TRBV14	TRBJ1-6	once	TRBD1	CASSQTGVNSPLHF	TGTGCCAGCAGCCAAACAGGGGTTAATTCACCCCTCCACTTT
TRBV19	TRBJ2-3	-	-	CASNNPGGGTDTQYF	TGTGCCAGTAACAACCCCGGAGGGGGCACAGATACGCAGTATTTT
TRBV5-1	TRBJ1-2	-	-	CASSPSVNSYGYTF	TGCGCCAGCAGCCCGAGTGTTAACTCCTATGGCTACACCTTC
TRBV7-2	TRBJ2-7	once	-	CASSPSRGFDEQYF	TGTGCCAGCAGCCCTAGTAGGGGTTTCGACGAGCAGTACTTC
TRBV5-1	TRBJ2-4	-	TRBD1	CASSFSWTGGMSAKNIQYF	TGCGCCAGCAGCTTTTCTTGGACAGGGGGCATGTCGGCCAAAAACATTCAGTACTTC
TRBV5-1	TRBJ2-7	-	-	CASSLVAGSSYEQYF	TGCGCCAGCAGCTTGGTGGCAGGCTCCTCGTACGAGCAGTACTTC
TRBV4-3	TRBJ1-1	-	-	CASSQDPAENTEAFF	TGCGCCAGCAGCCAAGATCCCGCAGAAAACACTGAAGCTTTCTTT
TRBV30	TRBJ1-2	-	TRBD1	CAWSVRDRGLYGYTF	TGTGCCTGGAGTGTACGTGACAGGGGGCTCTATGGCTACACCTTC
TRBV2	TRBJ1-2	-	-	CASSDSTGPNYGYTF	TGTGCCAGCAGTGATTCCACAGGCCCTAACTATGGCTACACCTTC
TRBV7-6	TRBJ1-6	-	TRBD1	CASSLSGGLASPLHF	TGTGCCAGCAGCTTATCAGGGGGTTTAGCATCACCCCTCCACTTT
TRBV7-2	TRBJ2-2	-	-	CASTDRRATGELFF	TGTGCCAGCACCGATCGCAGGGCCACCGGGGAGCTGTTTTTT
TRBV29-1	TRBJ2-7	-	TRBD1	CSAGQGAYEQYF	TGCAGCGCAGGACAGGGGGCCTACGAGCAGTACTTC
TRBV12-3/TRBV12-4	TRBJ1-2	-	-	CASSLASGDGYTF	TGTGCCAGCAGTTTAGCGTCAGGGGATGGCTACACCTTC
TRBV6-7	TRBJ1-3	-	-	CASSYSRGITGNTIYF	TGTGCCAGCAGTTACTCGCGGGGTATAACTGGAAACACCATATATTTT
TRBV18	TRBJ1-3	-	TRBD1	CASSPTGDPGNTIYF	TGTGCCAGCTCACCGACAGGGGACCCCGGAAACACCATATATTTT
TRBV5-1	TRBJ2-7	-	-	CASSAMEEQYF	TGCGCCAGCAGCGCTATGGAGGAGCAGTACTTC
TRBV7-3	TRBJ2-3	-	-	CASSLLGSTDTQYF	TGTGCCAGCAGCCTACTAGGATCCACAGATACGCAGTATTTT
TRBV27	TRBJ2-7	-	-	CASSLSPGLISIYEQYF	TGTGCCAGCAGTCTTTCGCCAGGACTAATCTCCATCTACGAGCAGTACTTC
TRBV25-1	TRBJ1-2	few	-	CATLQGPYGYTF	TGTGCCACTCTACAGGGCCCGTATGGCTACACCTTC